This TCR beta chain was captured in a study of memory CD8 T cells in hepatitis C reinfection. As for time point: late/post reinfection, 12 to 24 weeks after detection. No in vitro expansion preceded TCR sequencing of the sorted cells. Produced via immunoSEQ multiplex PCR; TCRdb's table is partial and in-frame only. Of about 46,000 clones listed, nearly 90% are singletons. From germline, CDR1 is SEHNR and CDR2 FQNEAQ (reference sequence). V lost 5 bases and J lost 3, with 4 bases in between. The CDR3 runs 12 residues. The chain carries TRBV7-9 and TRBJ2-2, with D uncertain. The TCR comes from a man in his late teens or twenties with hepatitis C virus infection. Sequencing used naive CD8+ T cells sorted from blood. The CDR3 spells CASSPYTGELFF. The CDR3, as DNA: TGTGCCAGCAGCCCCTACACCGGGGAGCTGTTTTTT.